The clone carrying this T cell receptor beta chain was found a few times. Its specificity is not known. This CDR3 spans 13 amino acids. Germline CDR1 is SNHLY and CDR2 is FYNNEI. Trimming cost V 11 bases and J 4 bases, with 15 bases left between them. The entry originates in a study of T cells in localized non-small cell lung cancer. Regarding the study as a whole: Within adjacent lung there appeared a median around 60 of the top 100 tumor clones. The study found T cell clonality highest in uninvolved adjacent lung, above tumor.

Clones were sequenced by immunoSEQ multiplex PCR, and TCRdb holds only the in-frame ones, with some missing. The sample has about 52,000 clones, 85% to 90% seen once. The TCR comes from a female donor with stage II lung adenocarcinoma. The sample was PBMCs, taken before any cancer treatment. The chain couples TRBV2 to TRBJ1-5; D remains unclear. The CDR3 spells CAGKVSGNQPQHF. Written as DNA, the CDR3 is TGTGCCGGCAAGGTTTCGGGGAATCAGCCCCAGCATTTT.